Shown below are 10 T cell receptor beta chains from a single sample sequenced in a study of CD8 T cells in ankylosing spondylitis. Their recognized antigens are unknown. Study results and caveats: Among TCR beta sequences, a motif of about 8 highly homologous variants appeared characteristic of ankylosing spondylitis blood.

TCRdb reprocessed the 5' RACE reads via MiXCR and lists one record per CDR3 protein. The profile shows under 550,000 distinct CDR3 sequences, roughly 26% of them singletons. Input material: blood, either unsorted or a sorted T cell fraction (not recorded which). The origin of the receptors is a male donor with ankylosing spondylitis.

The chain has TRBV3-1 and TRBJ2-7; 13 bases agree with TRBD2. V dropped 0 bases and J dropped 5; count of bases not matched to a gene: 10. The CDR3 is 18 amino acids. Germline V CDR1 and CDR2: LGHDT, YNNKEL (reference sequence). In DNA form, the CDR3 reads TGTGCCAGCAGCCAAGATCGAAGTAGACTAGCGGGAGGTAACGAGCAGTACGTC. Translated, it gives CASSQDRSRLAGGNEQYV.

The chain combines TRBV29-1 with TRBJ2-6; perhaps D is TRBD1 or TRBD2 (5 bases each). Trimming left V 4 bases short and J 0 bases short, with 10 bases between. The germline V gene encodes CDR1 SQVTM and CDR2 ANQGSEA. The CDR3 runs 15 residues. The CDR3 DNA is TGCAGCGTTGGGGACGCCTACTCTGGGGCCAACGTCCTGACTTTC. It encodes CSVGDAYSGANVLTF.

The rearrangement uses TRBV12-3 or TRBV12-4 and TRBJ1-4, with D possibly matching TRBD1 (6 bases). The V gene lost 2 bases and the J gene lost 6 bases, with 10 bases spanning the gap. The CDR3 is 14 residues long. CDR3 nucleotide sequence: TGTGCCAGCAGTTTAAGGGGGGTGGATGAAAAACTGTTTTTT. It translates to CASSLRGVDEKLFF.

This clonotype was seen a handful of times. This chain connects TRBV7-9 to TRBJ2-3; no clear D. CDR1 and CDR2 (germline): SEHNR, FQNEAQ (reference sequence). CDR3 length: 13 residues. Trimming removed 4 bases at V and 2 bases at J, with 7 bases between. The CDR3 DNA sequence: TGTGCCAGCAGCTCCCGGGCCACAGATACGCAGTATTTT. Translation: CASSSRATDTQYF.

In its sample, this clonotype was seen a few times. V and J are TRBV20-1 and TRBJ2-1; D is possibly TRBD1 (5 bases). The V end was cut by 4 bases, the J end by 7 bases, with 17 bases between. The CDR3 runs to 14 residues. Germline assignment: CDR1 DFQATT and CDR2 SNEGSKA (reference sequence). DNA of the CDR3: TGCAGTGCTATAAACCTAGGGGTAGGGAATGAGCAGTTCTTC. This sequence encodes CSAINLGVGNEQFF.

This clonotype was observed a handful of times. The CDR3 nucleotides are TGTGCCACCAGCAGAGAACAGGGGGGATTTTATAGCAATCAGCCCCAGCATTTT. It is translated as CATSREQGGFYSNQPQHF. This sequence joins TRBV15 and TRBJ1-5, with 8 bases identical to TRBD1. The germline CDR1 and CDR2 sequences are LNHNV and YYDKDF (reference sequence). Germline trimming cut 0 bases from V and 0 bases from J; bases unmatched to any gene: 7. CDR3 size: 18 residues.

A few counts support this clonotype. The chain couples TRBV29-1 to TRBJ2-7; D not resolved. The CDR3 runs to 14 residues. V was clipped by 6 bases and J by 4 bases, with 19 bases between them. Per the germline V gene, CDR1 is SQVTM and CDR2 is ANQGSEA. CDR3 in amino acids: CSVAGRPNVYEQYF. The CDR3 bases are TGCAGCGTGGCCGGACGGCCAAACGTTTACGAGCAGTACTTC.

CDR3 nucleotide sequence: TGCAGTGCGAAGCGGTCAGGGGTGGCGGAGACCCAGTACTTC. It yields the protein CSAKRSGVAETQYF. The chain employs TRBV20-1 and TRBJ2-5, with a tentative D call TRBD1 (6 bases). Germline V CDR1 and CDR2: DFQATT, SNEGSKA (reference sequence). CDR3 length equals 14 residues. The ends were cut back, 6 bases at V and 5 bases at J, with 19 bases in the middle.

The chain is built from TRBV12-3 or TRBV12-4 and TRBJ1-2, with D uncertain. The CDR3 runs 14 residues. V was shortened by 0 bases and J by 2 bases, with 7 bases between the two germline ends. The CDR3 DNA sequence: TGTGCCAGCAGTTTAGCGGCGGCAAACTATGGCTACACCTTC. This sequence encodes CASSLAAANYGYTF.

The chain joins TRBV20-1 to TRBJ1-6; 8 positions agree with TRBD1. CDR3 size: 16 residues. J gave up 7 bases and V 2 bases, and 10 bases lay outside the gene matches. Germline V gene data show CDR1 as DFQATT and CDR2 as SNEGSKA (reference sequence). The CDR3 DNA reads TGCAGTGCTAGATTGGTCCAACAGGGGGGAAATTCACCCCTCCACTTT. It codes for CSARLVQQGGNSPLHF.